The sequence of this T cell receptor beta chain was determined in a study of control samples from healthy donors and cancer patients. Some clones are missing from TCRdb's copy, which holds only in-frame ones; the method was immunoSEQ multiplex PCR. The table lists over 100,000 clones, about 90% of them singletons. The V gene's germline CDR1 is SEHNR and CDR2 FQNEAQ (reference sequence). The CDR3 is made up of 12 amino acids. Trimming removed 5 bases from V and 8 bases from J, with 9 bases in between. The TCR originated in a woman under 30 in good health. The sample taken for sequencing was blood. The chain carries TRBV7-9 and TRBJ1-4; a possible D gene is TRBD1 (5 bases). The CDR3 DNA follows: TGTGCCAGCAGCCCTCGGGGGGAAAAACTGTTTTTT. Protein product: CASSPRGEKLFF. The whole variable domain, remainder taken from reference TRBV7-9 and TRBJ1-4, is DTGVSQNPRHKITKRGQNVTFRCDPISEHNRLYWYRQTLGQGPEFLTYFQNEAQLEKSRLLSDRFSAERPKGSFSTLEIQRTEQGDSAMYLCASSPRGEKLFFGSGTQLSVL.